The 7 T cell receptor beta chains below come from one sample, sequenced in a study of post-analysis software for immune sequencing data. Built from TCR beta cDNA, the libraries had unique molecular identifiers in them. TCRdb re-called the PCR reads with MiXCR, one entry per CDR3 protein. The repertoire consists of a few hundred thousand distinct CDR3 sequences, with roughly 40% occurring once and the leading ten covering approximately 7.7%. Study-level findings and limits: When patients were compared with controls, four to six TRBV segments were more frequent, TRBV5-6, TRBV5-1 and TRBV20-1 among them.

The antigens of these receptors remain unknown. Sequencing used blood. The receptors derive from a girl between 2 and 10 years old with multiple sclerosis.

This clonotype was seen only a few times. The J gene is TRBJ2-1, the V gene TRBV29-1, with D possibly TRBD2 on 5 matching bases. Trimming took 3 bases from V and 5 from J, leaving 8 bases between them. The CDR3 covers 12 residues. Germline CDR1 is SQVTM and CDR2 is ANQGSEA. The CDR3 region has the DNA TGCAGCGTTGAGGAGCGGAACAATGAGCAGTTCTTC. This codes for CSVEERNNEQFF.

The chain combines TRBV6-5 with TRBJ2-5, with a tentative D call TRBD1 (7 bases). Matching the DNA end better, TRBJ2-7 makes the J call doubtful. The CDR3 has 14 amino acids. Germline V gene data show CDR1 as MNHEY and CDR2 as SVGAGI. CDR3: CASSYGGGEYEQYF. In nucleotides, the CDR3 is TGTGCCAGCAGTTATGGAGGGGGCGAATACGAGCAGTACTTC.

The CDR3 protein is CASSSRTSGSSIPYNEQFF. DNA of the CDR3: TGTGCCAGCAGCTCCCGGACTAGCGGATCTTCTATTCCCTACAATGAGCAGTTCTTC. The rearrangement joins TRBV4-2 to TRBJ2-1; 10 nucleotides align to TRBD2. The CDR3 sequence is 19 residues long. V lost 5 bases to trimming and J lost 2 bases; unmatched junction nucleotides: 15. CDR1 and CDR2 (germline): LGHNA, YNFKEQ.

To note about this clonotype: Being one base from a much bigger clone, this may be a read error. This chain uses TRBV10-1 with TRBJ1-5; 7 bases align to TRBD1. Germline V gene sequence: CDR1 WNHNN, CDR2 SYGVQD (reference sequence). This CDR3 contains 13 residues. The CDR3 loop is CAGDRDSNQPRHF. The DNA for the CDR3 is TGCGCCGGAGACCGGGACAGCAATCAGCCCCGGCATTTT.

The rearrangement joins TRBV7-2 to TRBJ2-1; 11 bases line up with TRBD2. Losses at the gene ends were 5 bases for V and 6 bases for J; bases not matched to a gene: 6. Per the germline V gene, CDR1 is SGHTA and CDR2 is FQGNSA. This CDR3 comprises 15 residues. DNA for the CDR3: TGTACCAGCAGCGTAACTAGCGGGGGTACCAATGAGCAGTTCTTC. Translation: CTSSVTSGGTNEQFF.

The chain couples TRBV18 to TRBJ2-4; D possibly corresponds to TRBD2 (6 bases). The CDR3 runs 15 residues. The V and J ends lost 3 bases and 0 bases respectively, with 9 bases between them. CDR1 is KGHSH, CDR2 LQKENI, per germline. CDR3 coding DNA: TGTGCCAGCTCACCGGACTACCTAGCCAAAAACATTCAGTACTTC. Its translation: CASSPDYLAKNIQYF. The variable domain in full, completed from reference TRBV18 and TRBJ2-4, reads NAGVMQNPRHLVRRRGQEARLRCSPMKGHSHVYWYRQLPEEGLKFMVYLQKENIIDESGMPKERFSAEFPKEGPSILRIQQVVRGDSAAYFCASSPDYLAKNIQYFGAGTRLSVL.

This clonotype was found a few times. The CDR3, as DNA: TGTGCCACCAGTGAAAAGGACGGCGCACCTGGCTACACCTTC. Its translation is CATSEKDGAPGYTF. The chain employs TRBV24-1 and TRBJ1-2, with no clear D. The germline V and J ends were trimmed by 4 bases and 7 bases, with 15 bases remaining between them. The CDR3 runs 14 residues. In germline, CDR1 is KGHDR, CDR2 SFDVKD.